This T cell receptor (beta chain) was recorded in a study of T cells of healthy individuals (dated by TCRdb to between 2017 and 2018). At least ten counts were recorded for this clonotype. The clone's antigen remains unknown. No per-base quality is available; no much larger clone lies one base away. Taken from cysteine to phenylalanine, the CDR3 has 11 residues. CDR3 DNA only is kept here, 33 bases in frame from base 1. CDR1 and CDR2 are read off the germline V gene as SNHLY and FYNNEI. V is pared back by 4 bases and J by 5 bases, with 5 bases lying between the germline termini. The library was produced with 5' RACE. The instrument was an Illumina MiSeq. Using fastp trimming at Q25 and MiXCR clonotype assembly, TCRdb reanalyzed the public sequencing data and kept in-frame beta chains. Rows with one shared CDR3 protein collapse into an entry with the most common genes and DNA. Recorded for this sample are tens of thousands of distinct CDR3 sequences; roughly 15% of them occurred a single time. The ten biggest clones cover around 5.1% of the sample.

Here the chain combines TRBV2 and TRBJ2-5; there is no confident call for the D gene. This clonotype was obtained from a human donor in good health. The DNA sequence follows: TGTGCCAGCAGTGGCCGCGAGACCCAGTACTTC. Translated, it reads CASSGRETQYF.